A single sample gave rise to the 5 T cell receptor beta chains below, sequenced in a study of blood T cell repertoires in COVID-19. Repertoires were generated with immunoSEQ multiplex PCR, while TCRdb's copy carries only in-frame clones and drops some. The repertoire consists of 120,000 to 150,000 clones, with roughly 84% occurring once and the leading ten covering 8.2%. Sequenced sample: peripheral blood. These receptors all stem from a woman aged 55-70 years with acute or convalescent COVID-19.

This clone was detected only once. This chain connects TRBV19 to TRBJ1-2; D might be TRBD1 (6 bases). The V end lost 6 bases, the J end lost 3 bases, and 20 bases lay between the germline ends. Looked up from germline, CDR1 is LNHDA and CDR2 is SQIVND (reference sequence). The CDR3 extends over 16 amino acids. The CDR3 loop reads CASREGTRGFDYGYTF. CDR3 coding DNA: TGTGCCAGTAGAGAAGGGACACGGGGCTTCGACTATGGCTACACCTTC.

The V and J genes are TRBV6-5 and TRBJ1-4; D possibly corresponds to TRBD1 (5 bases). Trimming took 0 bases from V and 8 from J, leaving 7 bases between them. The CDR3 sequence is 13 residues long. CDR1 and CDR2 from the germline V gene are MNHEY and SVGAGI. As DNA, the CDR3 is TGTGCCAGCAGTTACTCCCAGGGAGAAAAACTGTTTTTT. This translates into CASSYSQGEKLFF.

The rearrangement uses TRBV11-2 and TRBJ1-1; no clear D. V lost 2 bases and J 1 base, leaving 8 bases between the germline ends. The germline gives CDR1 SGHAT, CDR2 FQNNGV. CDR3 length equals 14 residues. CDR3 nucleotide sequence: TGTGCCAGCAGCTTAAAACTAAGGAACACTGAAGCTTTCTTT. Amino acids: CASSLKLRNTEAFF.

The V call is TRBV25-1, the J call TRBJ2-3, with 10 bases lining up with TRBD2. Trimming took 7 bases from V and 4 from J; bases not matched to a gene: 8. CDR3 length: 15 residues. CDR1 MGHDK and CDR2 SYGVNS come from the germline V gene. CDR3 nucleotides: TGTGCCAGCATGACCAGCGGGGGGGCCTCAGATACGCAGTATTTT. Its translation is CASMTSGGASDTQYF.

The chain links TRBV13 to TRBJ1-6, with D uncertain. CDR1 and CDR2 from the germline V gene are PRHDT and FYEKMQ (reference sequence). The CDR3 loop spans 18 amino acids. Trimming pared 3 bases from V and 9 bases from J, leaving 24 bases between. This chain's CDR3 is CASSFKRPGGNPVSPLHF. As DNA, the CDR3 is TGTGCCAGCAGCTTTAAACGCCCGGGAGGAAATCCCGTTTCACCCCTCCACTTT.